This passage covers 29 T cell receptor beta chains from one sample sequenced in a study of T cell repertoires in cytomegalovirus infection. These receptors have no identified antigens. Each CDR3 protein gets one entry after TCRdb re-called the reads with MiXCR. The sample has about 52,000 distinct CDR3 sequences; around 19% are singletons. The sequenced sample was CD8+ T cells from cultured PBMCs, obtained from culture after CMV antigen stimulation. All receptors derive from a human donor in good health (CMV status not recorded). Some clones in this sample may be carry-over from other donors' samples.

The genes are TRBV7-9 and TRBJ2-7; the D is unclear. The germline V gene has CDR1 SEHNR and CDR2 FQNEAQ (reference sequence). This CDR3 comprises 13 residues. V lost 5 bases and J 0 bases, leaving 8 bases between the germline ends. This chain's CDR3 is CASSPESSYEQYF. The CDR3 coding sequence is TGTGCCAGCAGCCCGGAAAGCTCCTACGAGCAGTACTTC.

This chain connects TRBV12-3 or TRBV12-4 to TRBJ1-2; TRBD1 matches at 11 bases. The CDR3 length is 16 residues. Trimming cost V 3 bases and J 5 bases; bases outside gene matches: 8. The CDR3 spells CASSFGQGALRYGYTF. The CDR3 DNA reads TGTGCCAGCAGTTTCGGACAGGGGGCTTTGCGGTATGGCTACACCTTC.

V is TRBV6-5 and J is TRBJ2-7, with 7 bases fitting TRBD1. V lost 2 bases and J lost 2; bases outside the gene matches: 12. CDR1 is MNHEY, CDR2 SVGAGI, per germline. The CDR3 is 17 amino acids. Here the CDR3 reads CASSYARTGLPTYEQYF. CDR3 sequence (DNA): TGTGCCAGCAGTTACGCCAGGACAGGCTTGCCTACCTACGAGCAGTACTTC.

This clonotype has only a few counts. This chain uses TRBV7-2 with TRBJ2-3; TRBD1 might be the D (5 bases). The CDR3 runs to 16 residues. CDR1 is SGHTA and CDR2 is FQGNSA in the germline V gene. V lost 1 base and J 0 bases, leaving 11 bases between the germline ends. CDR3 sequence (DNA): TGTGCCAGCAGCTTAGACAGGATATCTAGCACAGATACGCAGTATTTT. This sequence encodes CASSLDRISSTDTQYF. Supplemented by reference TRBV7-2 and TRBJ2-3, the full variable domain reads GAGVSQSPSNKVTEKGKDVELRCDPISGHTALYWYRQSLGQGLEFLIYFQGNSAPDKSGLPSDRFSAERTGGSVSTLTIQRTQQEDSAVYLCASSLDRISSTDTQYFGPGTRLTVL.

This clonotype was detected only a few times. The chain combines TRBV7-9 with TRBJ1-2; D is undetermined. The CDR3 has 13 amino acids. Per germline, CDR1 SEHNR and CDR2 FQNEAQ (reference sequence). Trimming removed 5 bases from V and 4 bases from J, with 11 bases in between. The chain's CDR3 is CASSAQVFYGYTF. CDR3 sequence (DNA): TGTGCCAGCAGCGCCCAGGTGTTCTATGGCTACACCTTC. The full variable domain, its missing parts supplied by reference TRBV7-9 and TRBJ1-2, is DTGVSQNPRHKITKRGQNVTFRCDPISEHNRLYWYRQTLGQGPEFLTYFQNEAQLEKSRLLSDRFSAERPKGSFSTLEIQRTEQGDSAMYLCASSAQVFYGYTFGSGTRLTVV.

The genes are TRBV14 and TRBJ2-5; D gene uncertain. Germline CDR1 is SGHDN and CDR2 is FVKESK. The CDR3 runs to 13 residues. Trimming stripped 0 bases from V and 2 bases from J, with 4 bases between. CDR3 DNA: TGTGCCAGCAGCCAAGACCTTCAAGAGACCCAGTACTTC. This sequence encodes CASSQDLQETQYF.

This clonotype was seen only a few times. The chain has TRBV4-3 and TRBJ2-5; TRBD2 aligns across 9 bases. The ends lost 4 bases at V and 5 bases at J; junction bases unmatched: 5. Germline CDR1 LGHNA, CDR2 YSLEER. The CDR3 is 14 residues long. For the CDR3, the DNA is TGCGCCAGCAGCCCTCGACTAGCGGAGGAGACCCAGTACTTC. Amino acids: CASSPRLAEETQYF.

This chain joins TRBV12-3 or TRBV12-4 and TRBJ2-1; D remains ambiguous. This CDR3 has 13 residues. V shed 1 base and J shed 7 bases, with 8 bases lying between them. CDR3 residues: CASSLGNQNEQFF. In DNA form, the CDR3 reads TGTGCCAGCAGTTTAGGCAACCAGAATGAGCAGTTCTTC.

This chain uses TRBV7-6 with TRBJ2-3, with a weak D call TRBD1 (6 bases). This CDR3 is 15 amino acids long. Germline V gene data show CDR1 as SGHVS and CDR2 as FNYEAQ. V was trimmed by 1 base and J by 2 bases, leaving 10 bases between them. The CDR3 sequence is CASSLGAGDTDTQYF. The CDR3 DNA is TGTGCCAGCAGCTTAGGGGCAGGGGACACAGATACGCAGTATTTT.

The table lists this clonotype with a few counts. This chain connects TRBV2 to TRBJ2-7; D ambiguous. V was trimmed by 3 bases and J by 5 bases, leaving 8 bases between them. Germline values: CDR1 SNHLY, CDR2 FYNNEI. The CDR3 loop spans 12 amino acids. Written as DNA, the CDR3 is TGTGCCAGCAGTGAGTACTGCAACGAGCAGTACTTC. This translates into CASSEYCNEQYF.

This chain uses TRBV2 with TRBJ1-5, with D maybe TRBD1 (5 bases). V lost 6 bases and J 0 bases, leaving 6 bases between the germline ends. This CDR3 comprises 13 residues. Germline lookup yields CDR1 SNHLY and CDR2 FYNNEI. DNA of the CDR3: TGTGCCAGCAGGGGGGATAGCAATCAGCCCCAGCATTTT. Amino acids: CASRGDSNQPQHF.

CDR3 amino acids: CASSLGQGVQPQHF. The CDR3 bases are TGTGCCAGCAGTTTAGGCCAGGGTGTTCAGCCCCAGCATTTT. The chain is built from TRBV2 and TRBJ1-5, with D tentatively TRBD1 (5 bases). V was pared by 5 bases and J by 6 bases, with 14 bases between. Germline V CDR1 and CDR2: SNHLY, FYNNEI. This CDR3 has 14 amino acids. Looking up the rest from reference TRBV2 and TRBJ1-5 gives the full variable domain: EPEVTQTPSHQVTQMGQEVILRCVPISNHLYFYWYRQILGQKVEFLVSFYNNEISEKSEIFDDQFSVERPDGSNFTLKIRSTKLEDSAMYFCASSLGQGVQPQHFGDGTRLSIL.

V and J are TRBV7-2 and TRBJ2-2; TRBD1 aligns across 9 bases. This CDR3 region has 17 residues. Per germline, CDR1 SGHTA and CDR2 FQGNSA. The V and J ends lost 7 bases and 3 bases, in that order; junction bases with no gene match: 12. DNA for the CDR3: TGTGCCAGCAAACTTTACCTACAGGGGGCGGACACCGGGGAGCTGTTTTTT. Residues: CASKLYLQGADTGELFF.

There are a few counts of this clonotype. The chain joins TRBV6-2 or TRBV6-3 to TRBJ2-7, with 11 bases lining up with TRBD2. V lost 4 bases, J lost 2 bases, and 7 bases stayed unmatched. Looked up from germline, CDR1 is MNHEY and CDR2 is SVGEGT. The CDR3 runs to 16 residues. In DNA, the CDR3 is TGTGCCAGCAGTTCCCTAGGACTAGCGGGTACCTACGAGCAGTACTTC. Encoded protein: CASSSLGLAGTYEQYF.

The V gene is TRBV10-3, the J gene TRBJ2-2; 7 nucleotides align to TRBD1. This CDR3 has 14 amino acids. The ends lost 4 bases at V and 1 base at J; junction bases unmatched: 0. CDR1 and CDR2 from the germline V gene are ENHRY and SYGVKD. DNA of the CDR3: TGTGCCATCAGTGGGACAGGGAACACCGGGGAGCTGTTTTTT. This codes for CAISGTGNTGELFF.

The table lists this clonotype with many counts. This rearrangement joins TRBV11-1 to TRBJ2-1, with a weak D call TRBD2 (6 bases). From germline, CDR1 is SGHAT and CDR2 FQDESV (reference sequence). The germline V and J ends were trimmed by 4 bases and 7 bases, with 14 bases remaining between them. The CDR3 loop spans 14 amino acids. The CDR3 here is CASSSGGNRNEQFF. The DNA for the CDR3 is TGTGCCAGCAGCTCCGGGGGTAATCGGAATGAGCAGTTCTTC.

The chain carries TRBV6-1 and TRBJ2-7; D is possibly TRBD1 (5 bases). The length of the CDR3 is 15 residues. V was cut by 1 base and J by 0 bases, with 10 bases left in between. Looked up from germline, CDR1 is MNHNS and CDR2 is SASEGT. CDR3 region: CASSEVNRPSYEQYF. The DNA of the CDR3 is TGTGCCAGCAGTGAAGTGAACAGGCCCTCCTACGAGCAGTACTTC.

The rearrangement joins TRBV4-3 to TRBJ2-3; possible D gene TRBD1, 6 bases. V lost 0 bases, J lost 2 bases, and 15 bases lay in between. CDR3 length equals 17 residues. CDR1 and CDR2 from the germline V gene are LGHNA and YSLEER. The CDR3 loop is CASSQDGQGITTDTQYF. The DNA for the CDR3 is TGCGCCAGCAGCCAAGATGGGCAGGGGATCACCACAGATACGCAGTATTTT.

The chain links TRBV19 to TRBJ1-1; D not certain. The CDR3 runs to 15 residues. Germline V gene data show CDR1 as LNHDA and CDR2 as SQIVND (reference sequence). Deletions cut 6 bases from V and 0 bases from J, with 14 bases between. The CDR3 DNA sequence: TGTGCCAGTAGGTACGGGAGTGGATTGAACACTGAAGCTTTCTTT. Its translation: CASRYGSGLNTEAFF. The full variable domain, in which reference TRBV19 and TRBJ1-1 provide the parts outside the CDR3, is DGGITQSPKYLFRKEGQNVTLSCEQNLNHDAMYWYRQDPGQGLRLIYYSQIVNDFQKGDIAEGYSVSREKKESFPLTVTSAQKNPTAFYLCASRYGSGLNTEAFFGQGTRLTVV.

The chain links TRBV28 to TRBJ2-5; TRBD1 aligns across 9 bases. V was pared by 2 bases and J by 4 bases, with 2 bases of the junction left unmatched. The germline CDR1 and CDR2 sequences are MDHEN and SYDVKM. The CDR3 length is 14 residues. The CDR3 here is CASSLEDRGETQYF. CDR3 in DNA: TGTGCCAGCAGTTTAGAGGACAGGGGAGAGACCCAGTACTTC.

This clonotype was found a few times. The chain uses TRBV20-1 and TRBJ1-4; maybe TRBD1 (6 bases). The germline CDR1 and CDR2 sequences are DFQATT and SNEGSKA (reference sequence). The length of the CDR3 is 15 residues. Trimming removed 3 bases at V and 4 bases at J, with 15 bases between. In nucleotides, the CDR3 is TGCAGTGCTAGGCCAGGGGCCGGGGGTAATGAAAAACTGTTTTTT. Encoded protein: CSARPGAGGNEKLFF.

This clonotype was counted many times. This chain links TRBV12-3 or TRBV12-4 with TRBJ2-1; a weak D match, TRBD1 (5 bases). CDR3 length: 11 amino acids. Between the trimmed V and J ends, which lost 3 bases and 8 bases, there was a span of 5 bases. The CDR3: CASSLGHEQFF. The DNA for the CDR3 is TGTGCCAGCAGTTTGGGGCATGAGCAGTTCTTC.

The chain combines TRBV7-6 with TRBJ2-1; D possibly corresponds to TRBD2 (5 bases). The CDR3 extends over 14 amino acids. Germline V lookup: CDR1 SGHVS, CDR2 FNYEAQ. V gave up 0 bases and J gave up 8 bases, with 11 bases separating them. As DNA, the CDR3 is TGTGCCAGCAGCTTAGCGGAAGAGGGATATGAGCAGTTCTTC. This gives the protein CASSLAEEGYEQFF.

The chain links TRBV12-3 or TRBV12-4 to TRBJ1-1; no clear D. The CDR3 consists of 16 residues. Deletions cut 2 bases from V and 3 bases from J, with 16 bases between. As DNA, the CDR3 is TGTGCCAGCAGTTTATTAAGGGCCAGACCCTACACTGAAGCTTTCTTT. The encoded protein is CASSLLRARPYTEAFF.

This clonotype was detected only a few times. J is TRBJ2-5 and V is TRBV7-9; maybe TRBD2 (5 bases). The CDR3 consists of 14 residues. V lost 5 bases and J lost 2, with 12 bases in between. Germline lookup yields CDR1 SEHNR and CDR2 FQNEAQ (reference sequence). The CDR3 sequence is CASSGYGKQETQYF. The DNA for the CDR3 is TGTGCCAGCAGCGGATACGGGAAGCAAGAGACCCAGTACTTC.

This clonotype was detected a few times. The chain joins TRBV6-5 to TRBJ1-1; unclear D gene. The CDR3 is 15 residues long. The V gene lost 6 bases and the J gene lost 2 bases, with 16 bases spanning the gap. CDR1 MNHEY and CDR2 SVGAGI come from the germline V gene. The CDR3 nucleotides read TGTGCCAGCAGCCGCGACTGGGGAGGAAACACTGAAGCTTTCTTT. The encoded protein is CASSRDWGGNTEAFF.

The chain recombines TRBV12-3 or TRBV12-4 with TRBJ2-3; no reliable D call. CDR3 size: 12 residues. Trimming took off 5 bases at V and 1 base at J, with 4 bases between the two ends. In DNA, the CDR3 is TGTGCCAGCAGTGAGGGCACAGATACGCAGTATTTT. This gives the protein CASSEGTDTQYF.

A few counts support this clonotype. CDR3 nucleotides: TGTGCCAGCAGTGAATGGGGGACAGGGCCCGGGGGCTACACCTTC. Protein: CASSEWGTGPGGYTF. The chain has TRBV2 and TRBJ1-2, with 9 bases aligning to TRBD1. J was trimmed by 8 bases and V by 2 bases; bases with no gene match: 9. Germline CDR1 is SNHLY and CDR2 is FYNNEI. The CDR3 loop spans 15 amino acids.

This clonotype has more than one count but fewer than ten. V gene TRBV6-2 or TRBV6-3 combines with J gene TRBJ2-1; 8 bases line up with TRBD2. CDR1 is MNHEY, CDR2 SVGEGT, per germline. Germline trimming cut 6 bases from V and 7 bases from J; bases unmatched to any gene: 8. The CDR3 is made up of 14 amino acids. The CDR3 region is CASRELTSANEQFF. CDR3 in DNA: TGTGCCAGCAGGGAGCTGACTAGCGCTAATGAGCAGTTCTTC.